The T cell receptor beta chain described here comes from a study of post-analysis software for immune sequencing data. Overall study: The courses of disease that were included comprised relapsing-remitting, secondary progressive and progressive-relapsing multiple sclerosis. General study findings and limits: Multiple sclerosis patients had significantly lower normalized Chao1 diversity than controls. Elevated frequency relative to controls characterized about 5 TRBV segments in patients, TRBV5-6, TRBV5-1 and TRBV20-1 among them. Strong co-clustering by F measure was evident for samples that had been prepared in the same batch.

Unique molecular identifiers were present in the TCR beta cDNA libraries. Roughly 500,000 cDNA molecules were obtained from 1 to 10 million T cells. TCRdb used MiXCR to reprocess the PCR reads, holding one entry per CDR3 protein. This table has roughly 200,000 distinct CDR3 sequences, about 30% appearing once. This clonotype has ten or more counts. Antigen unknown. Germline V CDR1 and CDR2: SQVTM, ANQGSEA. CDR3 size: 17 residues. V was cut by 6 bases and J by 4 bases, with 25 bases left in between. The TCR originated in a girl aged 2-17 years with multiple sclerosis. The chain recombines TRBV29-1 with TRBJ2-4, with D tentatively TRBD1 (5 bases). Input material: blood. The CDR3 region is CSVTTRRSGLGKNIQYF. DNA of the CDR3: TGCAGCGTGACCACAAGGCGGTCAGGGCTGGGGAAAAACATTCAGTACTTC.